A single T cell receptor beta chain is shown here with its context. This sample is part of a study of T cell changes during pregnancy in multiple sclerosis. The length of the CDR3 is 13 residues. Germline V CDR1 and CDR2: MNHEY, SMNVEV (reference sequence). V was cut by 0 bases and J by 6 bases, with 8 bases left in between. Using immunoSEQ multiplex PCR, the repertoire was profiled, and TCRdb retains in-frame clones only, with some absent. Among roughly 61,000 clones listed, about 90% were seen once. The receptor was isolated from a female donor in good health, enrolled as a control in a pregnancy study. The sequenced sample was peripheral blood, obtained in the first trimester of pregnancy. The rearrangement links TRBV27 to TRBJ1-1; D not certain. The CDR3, as DNA: TGTGCCAGCAGTTTATCCGTCGGGGCTGAAGCTTTCTTT. Protein product: CASSLSVGAEAFF.